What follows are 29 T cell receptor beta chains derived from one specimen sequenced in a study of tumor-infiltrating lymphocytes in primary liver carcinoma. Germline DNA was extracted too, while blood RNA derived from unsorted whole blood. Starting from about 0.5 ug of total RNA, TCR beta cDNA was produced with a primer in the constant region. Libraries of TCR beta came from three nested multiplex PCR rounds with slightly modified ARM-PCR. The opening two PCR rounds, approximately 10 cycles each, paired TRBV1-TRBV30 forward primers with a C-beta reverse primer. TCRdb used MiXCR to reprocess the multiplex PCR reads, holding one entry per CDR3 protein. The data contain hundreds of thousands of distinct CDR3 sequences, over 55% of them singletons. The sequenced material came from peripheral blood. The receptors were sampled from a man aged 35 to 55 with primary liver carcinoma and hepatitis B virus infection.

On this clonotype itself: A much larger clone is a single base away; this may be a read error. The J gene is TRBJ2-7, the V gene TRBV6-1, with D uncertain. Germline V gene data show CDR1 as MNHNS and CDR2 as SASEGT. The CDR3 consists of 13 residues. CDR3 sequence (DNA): TGTGCCAGCAGTGGCGGCCTTTCCTACGACCAGTACTTC. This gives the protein CASSGGLSYDQYF.

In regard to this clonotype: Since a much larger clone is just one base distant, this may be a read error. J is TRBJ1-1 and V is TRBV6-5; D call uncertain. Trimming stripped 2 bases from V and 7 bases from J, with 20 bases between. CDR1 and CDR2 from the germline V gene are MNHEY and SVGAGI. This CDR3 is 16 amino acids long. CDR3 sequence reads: CASSYRPPAMHNEAFF. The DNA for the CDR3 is TGTGCCAGCAGTTACCGGCCGCCCGCCATGCACAATGAAGCTTTCTTT.

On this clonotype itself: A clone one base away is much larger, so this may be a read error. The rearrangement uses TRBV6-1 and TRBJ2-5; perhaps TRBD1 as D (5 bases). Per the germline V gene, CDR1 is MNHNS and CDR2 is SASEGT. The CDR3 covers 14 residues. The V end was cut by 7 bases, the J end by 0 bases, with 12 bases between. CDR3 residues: CASNFGQNQETQYF. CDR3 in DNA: TGTGCCAGCAATTTCGGACAAAACCAAGAGACCCAGTACTTC.

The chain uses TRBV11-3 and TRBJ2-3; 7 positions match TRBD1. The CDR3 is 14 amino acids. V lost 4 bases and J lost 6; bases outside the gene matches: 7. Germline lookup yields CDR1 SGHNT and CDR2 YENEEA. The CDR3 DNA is TGTGCCAGCAGCTGCAGGGGGACGAGTGATACGCAGTATTTT. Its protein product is CASSCRGTSDTQYF.

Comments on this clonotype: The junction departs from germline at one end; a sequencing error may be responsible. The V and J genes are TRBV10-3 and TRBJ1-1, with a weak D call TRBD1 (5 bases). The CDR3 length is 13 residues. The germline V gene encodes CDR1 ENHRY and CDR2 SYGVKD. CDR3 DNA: TGTGCCATCAATGAGGACACCAACACTGAAGCTTTCTTT. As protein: CAINEDTNTEAFF.

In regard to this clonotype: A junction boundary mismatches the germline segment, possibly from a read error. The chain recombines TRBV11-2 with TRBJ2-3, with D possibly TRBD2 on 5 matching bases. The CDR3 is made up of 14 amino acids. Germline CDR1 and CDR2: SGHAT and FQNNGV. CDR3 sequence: CASSLRTRPDTKYF. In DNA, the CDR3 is TGTGCCAGCAGCTTACGCACTAGGCCCGATACGAAGTACTTT. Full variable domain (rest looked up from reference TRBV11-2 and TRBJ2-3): EAGVAQSPRYKIIEKRQSVAFWCNPISGHATLYWYQQILGQGPKLLIQFQNNGVVDDSQLPKDRFSAERLKGVDSTLKIQPAKLEDSAVYLCASSLRTRPDTKYFGPGTRLTVL.

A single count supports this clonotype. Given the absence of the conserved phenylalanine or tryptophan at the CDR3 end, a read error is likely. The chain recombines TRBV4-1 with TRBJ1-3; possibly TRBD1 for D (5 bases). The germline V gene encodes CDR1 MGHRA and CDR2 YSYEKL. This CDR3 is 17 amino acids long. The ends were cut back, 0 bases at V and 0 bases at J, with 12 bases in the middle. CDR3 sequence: CASSQDPKGHSGNTIYY. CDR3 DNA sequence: TGCGCCAGCAGCCAAGATCCCAAAGGACACTCTGGAAACACCATATATTAT.

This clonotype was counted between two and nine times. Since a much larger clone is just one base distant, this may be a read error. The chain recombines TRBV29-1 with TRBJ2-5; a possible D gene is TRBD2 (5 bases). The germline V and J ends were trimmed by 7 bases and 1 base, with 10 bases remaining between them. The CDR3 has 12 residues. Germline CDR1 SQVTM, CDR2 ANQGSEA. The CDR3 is CSARTLQETQYF. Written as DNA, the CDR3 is TGCAGCGCCCGGACTCTCCAAGAGACCCAGTACTTC.

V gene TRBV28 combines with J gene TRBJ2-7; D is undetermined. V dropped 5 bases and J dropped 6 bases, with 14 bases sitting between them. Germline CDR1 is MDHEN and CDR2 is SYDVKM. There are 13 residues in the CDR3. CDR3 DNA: TGTGCCAGCAGTGACACCGGACGCGGCGAGCAGTACTTC. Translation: CASSDTGRGEQYF.

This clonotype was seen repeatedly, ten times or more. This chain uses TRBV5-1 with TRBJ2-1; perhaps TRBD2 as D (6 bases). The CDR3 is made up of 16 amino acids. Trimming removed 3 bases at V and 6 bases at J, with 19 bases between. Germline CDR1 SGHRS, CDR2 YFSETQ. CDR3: CASSSGGDWSANEQFF. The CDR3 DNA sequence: TGCGCCAGCAGCTCCGGGGGTGATTGGTCTGCCAATGAGCAGTTCTTC.

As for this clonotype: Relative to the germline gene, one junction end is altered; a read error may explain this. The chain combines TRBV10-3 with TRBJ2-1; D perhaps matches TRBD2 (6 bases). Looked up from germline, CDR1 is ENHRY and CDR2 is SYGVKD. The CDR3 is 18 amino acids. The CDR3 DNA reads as TGTGCCATCAGTGAGCATCTAGATTGGGGAGGTAGATACAATGATCAGTTCTTC. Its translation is CAISEHLDWGGRYNDQFF.

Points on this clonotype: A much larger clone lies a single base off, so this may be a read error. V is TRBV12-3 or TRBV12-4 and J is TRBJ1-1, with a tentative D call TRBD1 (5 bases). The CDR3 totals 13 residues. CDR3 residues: CASRDGGNIEAFF. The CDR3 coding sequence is TGTGCCAGCAGAGATGGGGGGAACATTGAAGCTTTCTTT.

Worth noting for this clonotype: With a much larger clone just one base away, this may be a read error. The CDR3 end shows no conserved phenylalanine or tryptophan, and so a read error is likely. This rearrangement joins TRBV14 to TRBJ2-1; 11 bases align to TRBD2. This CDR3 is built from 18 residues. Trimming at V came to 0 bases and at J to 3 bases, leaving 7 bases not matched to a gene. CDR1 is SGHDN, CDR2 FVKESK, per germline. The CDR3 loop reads CASSQDRGLAGYYNEQFL. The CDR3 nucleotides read TGTGCCAGCAGCCAAGACCGCGGACTAGCGGGTTACTACAATGAGCAGTTCTTA.

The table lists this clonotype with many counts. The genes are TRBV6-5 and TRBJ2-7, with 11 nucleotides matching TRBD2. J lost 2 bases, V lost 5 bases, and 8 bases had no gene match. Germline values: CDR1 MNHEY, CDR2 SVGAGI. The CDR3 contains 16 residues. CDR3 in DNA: TGTGCCAGCAGTAGAATGACTAGCGGGACAGCCTACGAGCAGTACTTC. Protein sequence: CASSRMTSGTAYEQYF.

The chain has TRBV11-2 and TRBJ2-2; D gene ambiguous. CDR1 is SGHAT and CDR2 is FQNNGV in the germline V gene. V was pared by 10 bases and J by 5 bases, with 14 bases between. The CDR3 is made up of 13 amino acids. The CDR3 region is CANSLETTGELFF. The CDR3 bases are TGTGCCAATAGCTTAGAGACTACCGGGGAGCTGTTTTTT.

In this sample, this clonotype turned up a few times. CDR3 in amino acids: CASSLDKGGDTQYF. Written as DNA, the CDR3 is TGCGCCAGCAGCCTCGACAAGGGGGGAGATACGCAGTATTTT. V is TRBV10-2 and J is TRBJ2-3; D is perhaps TRBD1 or TRBD2 (6 bases each). The length of the CDR3 is 14 residues. V was shortened by 6 bases and J by 5 bases, with 15 bases between the two germline ends. The germline gives CDR1 WSHSY, CDR2 SAAADI.

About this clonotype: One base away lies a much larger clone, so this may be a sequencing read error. The CDR3 region is CASSLTLDRAYKQYF. CDR3 DNA: TGTGCCAGCAGCTTGACCCTCGACAGGGCCTACAAGCAGTACTTC. The rearrangement joins TRBV5-4 to TRBJ2-7; 7 nucleotides match TRBD1. Germline assignment: CDR1 SGHNT and CDR2 YYREEE (reference sequence). CDR3 length: 15 amino acids.

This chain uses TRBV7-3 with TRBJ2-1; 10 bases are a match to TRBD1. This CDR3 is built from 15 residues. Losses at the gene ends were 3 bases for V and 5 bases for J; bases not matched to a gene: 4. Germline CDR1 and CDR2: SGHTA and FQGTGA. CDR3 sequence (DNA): TGTGCCAGCAGCTTTCCGGGACAGGGGAACAATGAGCAGTTCTTC. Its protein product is CASSFPGQGNNEQFF.

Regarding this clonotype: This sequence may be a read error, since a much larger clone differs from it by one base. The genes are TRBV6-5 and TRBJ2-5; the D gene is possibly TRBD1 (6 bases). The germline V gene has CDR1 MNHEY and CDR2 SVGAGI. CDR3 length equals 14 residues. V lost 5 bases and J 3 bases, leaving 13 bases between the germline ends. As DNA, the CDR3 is TGTGCCAGCAGTGGCTGGGACAAGGAAGAGACCCAGTACTTC. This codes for CASSGWDKEETQYF.

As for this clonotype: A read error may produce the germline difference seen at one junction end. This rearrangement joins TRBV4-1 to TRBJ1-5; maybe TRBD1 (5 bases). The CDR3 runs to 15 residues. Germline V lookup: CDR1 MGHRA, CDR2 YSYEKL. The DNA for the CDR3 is TGCGCCAACAGCCAAGACGGCCAGGGATTTCGGCCCCAGCATTTT. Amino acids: CANSQDGQGFRPQHF.

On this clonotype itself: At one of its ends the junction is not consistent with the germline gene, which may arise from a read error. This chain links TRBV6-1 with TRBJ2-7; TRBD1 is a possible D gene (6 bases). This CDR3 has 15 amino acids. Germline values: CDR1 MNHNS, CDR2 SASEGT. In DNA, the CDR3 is TGTACCAGCAGTGAAGTTAGGGAGACAGGCAACGAGCAGTACTTC. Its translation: CTSSEVRETGNEQYF.

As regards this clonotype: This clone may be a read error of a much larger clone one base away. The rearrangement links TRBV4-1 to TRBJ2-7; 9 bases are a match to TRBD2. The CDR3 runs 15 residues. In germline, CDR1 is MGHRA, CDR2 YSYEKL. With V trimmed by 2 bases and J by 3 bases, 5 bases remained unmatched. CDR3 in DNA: TGCGCCAGCAGCCAACTAGCGGGAACGATCTACGAGCAGTACTTC. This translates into CASSQLAGTIYEQYF.

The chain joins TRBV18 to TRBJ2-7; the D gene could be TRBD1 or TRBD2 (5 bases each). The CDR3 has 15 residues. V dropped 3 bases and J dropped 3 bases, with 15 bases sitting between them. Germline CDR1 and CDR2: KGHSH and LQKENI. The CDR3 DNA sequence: TGTGCCAGCTCACCTTTAGGGACGGCCGACTACGAGCAGTACTTC. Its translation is CASSPLGTADYEQYF.

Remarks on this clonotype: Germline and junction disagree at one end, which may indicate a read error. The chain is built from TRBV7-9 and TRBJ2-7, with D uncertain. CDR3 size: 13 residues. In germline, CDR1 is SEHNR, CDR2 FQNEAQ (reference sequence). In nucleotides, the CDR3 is TGCGCCAGCAGCTTGGACGGAACCTACGAGCAGTACTTC. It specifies CASSLDGTYEQYF.

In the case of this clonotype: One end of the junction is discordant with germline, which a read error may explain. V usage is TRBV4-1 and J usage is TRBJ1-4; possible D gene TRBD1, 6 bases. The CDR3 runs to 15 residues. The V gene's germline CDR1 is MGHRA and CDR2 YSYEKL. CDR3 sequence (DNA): TGCGCCGGCAGCCATGGACTGGGGGCAGGTGAAAAACTGTTTTTT. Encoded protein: CAGSHGLGAGEKLFF.

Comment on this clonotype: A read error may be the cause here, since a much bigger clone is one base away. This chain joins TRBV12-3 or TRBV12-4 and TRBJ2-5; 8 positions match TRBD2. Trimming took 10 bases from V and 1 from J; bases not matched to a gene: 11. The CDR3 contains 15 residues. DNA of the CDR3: TGTGCCAACAAGCCAACTAGCGGTTTCCAAGAGACCCAGTACTTC. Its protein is CANKPTSGFQETQYF.

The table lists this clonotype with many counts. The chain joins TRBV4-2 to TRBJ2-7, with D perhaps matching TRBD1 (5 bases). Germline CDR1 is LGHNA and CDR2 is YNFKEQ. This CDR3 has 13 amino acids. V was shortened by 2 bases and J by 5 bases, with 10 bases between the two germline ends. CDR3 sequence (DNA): TGTGCCAGCAGCCAACCAGGGCAGGACGAGCAGTACTTC. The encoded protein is CASSQPGQDEQYF.

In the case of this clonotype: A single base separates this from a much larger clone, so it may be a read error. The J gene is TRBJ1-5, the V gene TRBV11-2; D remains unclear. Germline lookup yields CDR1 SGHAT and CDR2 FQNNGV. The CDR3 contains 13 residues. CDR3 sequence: CASSLGWNQPQDF. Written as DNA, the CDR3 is TGTGCCAGCAGCTTAGGATGGAATCAGCCCCAGGATTTT.

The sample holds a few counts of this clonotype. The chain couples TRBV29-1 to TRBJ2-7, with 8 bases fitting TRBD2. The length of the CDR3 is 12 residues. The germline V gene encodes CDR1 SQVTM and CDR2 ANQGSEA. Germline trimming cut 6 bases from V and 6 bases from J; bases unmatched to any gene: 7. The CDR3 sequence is CSVPLAGGEQYF. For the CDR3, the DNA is TGCAGCGTCCCCCTGGCGGGGGGCGAGCAGTACTTC.